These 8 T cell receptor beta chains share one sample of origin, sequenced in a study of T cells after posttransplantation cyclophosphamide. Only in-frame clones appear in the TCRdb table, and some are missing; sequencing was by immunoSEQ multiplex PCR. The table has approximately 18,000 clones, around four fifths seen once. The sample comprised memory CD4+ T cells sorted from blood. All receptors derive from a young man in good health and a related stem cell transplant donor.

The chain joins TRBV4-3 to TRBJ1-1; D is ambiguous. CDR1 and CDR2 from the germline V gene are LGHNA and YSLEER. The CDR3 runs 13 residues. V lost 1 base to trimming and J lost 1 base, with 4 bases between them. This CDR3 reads CASSQAGNTEAFF. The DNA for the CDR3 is TGCGCCAGCAGCCAAGCAGGGAACACTGAAGCTTTCTTT.

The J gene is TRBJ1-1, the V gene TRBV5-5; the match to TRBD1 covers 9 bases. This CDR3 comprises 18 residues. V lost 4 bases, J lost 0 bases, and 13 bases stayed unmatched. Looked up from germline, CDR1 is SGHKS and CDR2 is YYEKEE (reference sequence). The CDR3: CASSRIYRDRVLNTEAFF. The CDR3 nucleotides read TGTGCCAGCAGCCGAATTTACAGGGACAGGGTCCTGAACACTGAAGCTTTCTTT.

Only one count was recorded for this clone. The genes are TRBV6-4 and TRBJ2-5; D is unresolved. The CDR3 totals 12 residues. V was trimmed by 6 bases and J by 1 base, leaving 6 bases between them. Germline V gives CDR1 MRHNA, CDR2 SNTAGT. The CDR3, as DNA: TGTGCCAGCAGGAGTAGCCAAGAGACCCAGTACTTC. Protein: CASRSSQETQYF.

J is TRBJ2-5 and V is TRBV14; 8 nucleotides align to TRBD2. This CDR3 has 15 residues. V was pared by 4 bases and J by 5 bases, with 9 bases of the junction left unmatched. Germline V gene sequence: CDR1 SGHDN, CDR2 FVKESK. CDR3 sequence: CASSLSGGGLETQYF. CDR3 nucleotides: TGTGCCAGCAGCCTAAGCGGGGGAGGCCTCGAGACCCAGTACTTC. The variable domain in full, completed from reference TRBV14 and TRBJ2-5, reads EAGVTQFPSHSVIEKGQTVTLRCDPISGHDNLYWYRRVMGKEIKFLLHFVKESKQDESGMPNNRFLAERTGGTYSTLKVQPAELEDSGVYFCASSLSGGGLETQYFGPGTRLLVL.

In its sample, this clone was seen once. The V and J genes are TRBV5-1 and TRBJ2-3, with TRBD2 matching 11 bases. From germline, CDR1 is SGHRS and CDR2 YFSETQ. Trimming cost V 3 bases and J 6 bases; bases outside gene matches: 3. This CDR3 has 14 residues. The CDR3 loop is CASSSTSGEDTQYF. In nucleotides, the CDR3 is TGCGCCAGCAGCTCGACTAGCGGGGAGGATACGCAGTATTTT.

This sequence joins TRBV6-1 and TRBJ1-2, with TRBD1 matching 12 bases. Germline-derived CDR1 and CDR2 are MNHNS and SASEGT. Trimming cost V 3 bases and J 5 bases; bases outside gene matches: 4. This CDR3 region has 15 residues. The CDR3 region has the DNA TGTGCCAGCAGTGAGGGGACAGGGGGCGGGTATGGCTACACCTTC. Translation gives CASSEGTGGGYGYTF.

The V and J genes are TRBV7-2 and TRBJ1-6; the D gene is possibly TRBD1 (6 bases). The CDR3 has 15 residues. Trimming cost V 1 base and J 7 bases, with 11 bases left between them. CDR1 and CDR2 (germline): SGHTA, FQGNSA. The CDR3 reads CASSLEAGQNSPLHF. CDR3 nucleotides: TGTGCCAGCAGCTTAGAGGCCGGACAGAATTCACCCCTCCACTTT. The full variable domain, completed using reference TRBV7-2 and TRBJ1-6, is GAGVSQSPSNKVTEKGKDVELRCDPISGHTALYWYRQSLGQGLEFLIYFQGNSAPDKSGLPSDRFSAERTGGSVSTLTIQRTQQEDSAVYLCASSLEAGQNSPLHFGNGTRLTVT.

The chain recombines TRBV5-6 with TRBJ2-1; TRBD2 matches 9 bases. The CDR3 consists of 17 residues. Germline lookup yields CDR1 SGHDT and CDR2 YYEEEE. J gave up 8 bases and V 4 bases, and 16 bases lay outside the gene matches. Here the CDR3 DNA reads TGTGCCAGCAGCGAGGGTAGCGGGGGAGGCAGGTATGATGAGCAGTTCTTC. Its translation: CASSEGSGGGRYDEQFF.